A selection of T cell receptor beta chains follows, all from one sample in a study of control samples from healthy donors and cancer patients. Profiling relied on immunoSEQ multiplex PCR, and the TCRdb table lists in-frame clones only, not all of them. The table includes around 30,000 clones, 94% detected once. The sample comprised blood. Source of these receptors: a man between 60 and 70 years old in good health. The CDR3 runs from the conserved cysteine through the conserved F or W. D genes are given only for firm matches. Part of the rows lack a size; the others show once, few, many or a class for expanded clones.

v_call	clone_size	j_call	d_call	cdr3_aa	cdr3_nt
TRBV6-5	once	TRBJ2-1	TRBD1	CASSWTGFYEQFF	TGTGCCAGCAGTTGGACAGGATTTTATGAGCAGTTCTTC
TRBV19	-	TRBJ2-5	-	CASSTIPRETQYF	TGTGCCAGTAGTACCATTCCACGAGAGACCCAGTACTTC
TRBV7-2	-	TRBJ2-7	-	CASSLGVQRYEQYF	TGTGCCAGCAGCTTAGGGGTACAGAGGTACGAGCAGTACTTC
TRBV6-2/TRBV6-3	-	TRBJ1-1	-	CASSLSGMNTEAFF	TGTGCCAGCAGTTTGTCAGGTATGAACACTGAAGCTTTCTTT
TRBV4-3	-	TRBJ1-2	-	CASSADLGAGYTF	TGCGCCAGCAGCGCCGACTTGGGGGCTGGCTACACCTTC
TRBV2	-	TRBJ2-7	-	CASSGDTYEQYF	TGTGCCAGCAGCGGGGATACCTACGAGCAGTACTTC
TRBV10-2	once	TRBJ1-2	TRBD1	CAIQGQNYGYTF	TGCGCCATACAGGGACAGAACTATGGCTACACCTTC
TRBV11-2	-	TRBJ2-5	TRBD2	CAGVRGGYETQYF	TGTGCCGGTGTGCGGGGGGGCTATGAGACCCAGTACTTC
TRBV7-8	-	TRBJ1-3	-	CASSLEGTRGGNTIYF	TGTGCCAGCAGCTTAGAAGGCACTCGAGGAGGAAACACCATATATTTT
TRBV5-8	-	TRBJ2-5	TRBD1	CASRAGTGARYQETQYF	TGTGCCAGCAGAGCCGGGACAGGGGCCCGTTACCAAGAGACCCAGTACTTC
TRBV27	-	TRBJ1-4	-	CASSFRAGTEKLFF	TGTGCCAGCAGTTTCCGAGCAGGGACTGAAAAACTGTTTTTT
TRBV6-2/TRBV6-3	-	TRBJ1-3	-	CASSYSVGNTIYF	TGTGCCAGCAGTTACAGCGTCGGAAACACCATATATTTT
TRBV19	-	TRBJ1-3	TRBD1	CATQQGARGNTIYF	TGTGCCACCCAACAGGGGGCGAGAGGAAACACCATATATTTT
TRBV27	-	TRBJ1-2	-	CASSLSGGSKGYTF	TGTGCCAGCAGTTTATCGGGGGGGAGTAAGGGCTACACCTTC
TRBV5-5	-	TRBJ1-1	TRBD1	CASSPPGQGMTAFF	TGTGCCAGCAGCCCCCCGGGACAGGGTATGACAGCTTTCTTT
TRBV24-1	-	TRBJ1-3	TRBD1	CATSGRTGAGNTIYF	TGTGCCACCAGTGGAAGGACAGGGGCAGGAAACACCATATATTTT
TRBV4-3	-	TRBJ1-2	TRBD1	CASSPQGAGYGYTF	TGCGCCAGCAGCCCCCAGGGGGCTGGATATGGCTACACCTTC
TRBV4-3	once	TRBJ1-2	-	CASSQDRGVTVYGYTF	TGCGCCAGCAGCCAAGATCGAGGTGTGACGGTCTATGGCTACACCTTC
TRBV18	-	TRBJ2-5	-	CASSPGLGETQYF	TGTGCCAGCTCACCAGGGTTGGGTGAGACCCAGTACTTC
TRBV9	few	TRBJ2-2	-	CASSVDVGGTGELFF	TGTGCCAGCAGCGTAGATGTAGGGGGCACCGGGGAGCTGTTTTTT
TRBV4-1	medium-sized	TRBJ1-1	-	CASSQVSGQWNTEAFF	TGCGCCAGCAGCCAAGTGAGTGGGCAATGGAACACTGAAGCTTTCTTT
TRBV9	few	TRBJ1-1	-	CASSVEVNTEAFF	TGTGCCAGCAGCGTAGAGGTGAACACTGAAGCTTTCTTT
TRBV11-2	-	TRBJ2-5	-	CASSFGGTAQETQYF	TGTGCCAGCAGCTTTGGGGGGACGGCTCAAGAGACCCAGTACTTC
TRBV6-6	-	TRBJ1-1	-	CASSNLGGDSEAFF	TGTGCCAGCAGTAACCTCGGTGGGGACTCTGAAGCTTTCTTT
TRBV18	few	TRBJ1-4	TRBD1	CASSPRTGGSEKLFF	TGTGCCAGCTCCCCACGGACAGGGGGCAGTGAAAAACTGTTTTTT
TRBV6-6	-	TRBJ2-7	-	CASSRDSSSYEQYF	TGTGCCAGCAGTCGGGACTCTTCCTCCTACGAGCAGTACTTC
TRBV6-5	-	TRBJ2-5	TRBD1	CASRGQETQYF	TGTGCCAGCAGGGGACAGGAGACCCAGTACTTC
TRBV27	-	TRBJ2-3	TRBD2	CASSYGGASTDTQYF	TGTGCCAGCAGTTACGGGGGGGCTAGCACAGATACGCAGTATTTT
TRBV9	-	TRBJ1-4	-	CASSVGGATNEKLFF	TGTGCCAGCAGCGTAGGGGGAGCAACTAATGAAAAACTGTTTTTT
TRBV6-5	few	TRBJ1-1	TRBD1	CASRKGQRANTEAFF	TGTGCCAGCAGGAAGGGACAGAGAGCGAACACTGAAGCTTTCTTT
TRBV6-2/TRBV6-3	-	TRBJ2-7	TRBD2	CASSYLVPFSGELPEQYF	TGTGCCAGCAGTTACCTCGTCCCTTTTAGCGGGGAGTTACCCGAGCAGTACTTC
TRBV10-2	once	TRBJ1-2	-	CASSESRGWEVSYGYTF	TGCGCCAGCAGTGAGTCGAGGGGCTGGGAAGTGAGCTATGGCTACACCTTC
TRBV7-2	-	TRBJ2-1	-	CASSLAPAYIYNEQFF	TGTGCCAGCAGCTTAGCGCCGGCTTATATTTACAATGAGCAGTTCTTC
TRBV28	-	TRBJ1-6	-	CASRVQTSNSPLHF	TGTGCCAGCCGTGTCCAGACGTCTAATTCACCCCTCCACTTT
TRBV9	once	TRBJ2-3	TRBD2	CASSVSQGGSTDTQYF	TGTGCCAGCAGCGTAAGTCAGGGAGGGAGCACAGATACGCAGTATTTT
TRBV18	once	TRBJ1-2	-	CASSPSGGGSGYTF	TGTGCCAGCTCACCAAGCGGGGGCGGGTCTGGCTACACCTTC
TRBV19	-	TRBJ1-2	-	CASVPGPNYGYTF	TGTGCCAGTGTCCCGGGCCCTAACTATGGCTACACCTTC
TRBV10-1	-	TRBJ1-6	TRBD1	CASSWQKDRVSDSPLHF	TGCGCCAGCAGCTGGCAAAAGGACAGGGTGAGTGATTCACCCCTCCACTTT
TRBV29-1	-	TRBJ1-1	-	CSADGWGVKNTEAFF	TGCAGCGCCGATGGGTGGGGGGTCAAGAACACTGAAGCTTTCTTT
TRBV11-2	-	TRBJ2-7	-	CASSLVDSYSYEQYF	TGTGCCAGCAGCTTAGTGGACAGCTACTCCTACGAGCAGTACTTC
TRBV27	-	TRBJ1-3	-	CASSLSGSSGNTIYF	TGTGCCAGCAGTTTATCGGGGTCCTCTGGAAACACCATATATTTT
TRBV7-9	-	TRBJ1-5	-	CASSWGDSNQPQHF	TGTGCCAGCAGCTGGGGGGACAGCAATCAGCCCCAGCATTTT
TRBV29-1	-	TRBJ1-1	TRBD1	CSVRQGVLTEAFF	TGCAGCGTCCGACAGGGTGTCCTGACTGAAGCTTTCTTT
TRBV7-9	-	TRBJ2-5	-	CASSLYQETQYF	TGTGCCAGCAGCTTATATCAAGAGACCCAGTACTTC
TRBV7-2	-	TRBJ2-5	TRBD2	CASSLAGPSGGTQYF	TGTGCCAGCAGCTTAGCGGGCCCTAGCGGGGGGACCCAGTACTTC
TRBV15	-	TRBJ2-2	TRBD1	CATRRGQGNTGELFF	TGTGCCACCAGACGAGGACAGGGAAACACCGGGGAGCTGTTTTTT
TRBV7-3	-	TRBJ2-3	-	CASSSSSVDTQYF	TGTGCCAGCAGCTCCTCTTCGGTAGATACGCAGTATTTT
TRBV6-2/TRBV6-3	-	TRBJ2-7	-	CASSYLGLYYEQYF	TGTGCCAGCAGTTACCTGGGACTGTACTACGAGCAGTACTTC
TRBV5-6	-	TRBJ1-1	-	CASSLAGAGTGEAFF	TGTGCCAGCAGCTTGGCCGGGGCCGGAACAGGTGAAGCTTTCTTT
TRBV28	-	TRBJ1-1	TRBD1	CASRPRQGAMVWNTEAFF	TGTGCCAGCAGACCCCGCCAGGGGGCGATGGTATGGAACACTGAAGCTTTCTTT
TRBV27	-	TRBJ1-1	TRBD1	CASSLSRTGRGVDTEAFF	TGTGCCAGCAGTTTATCCCGGACAGGTAGGGGGGTTGACACTGAAGCTTTCTTT
TRBV7-2	-	TRBJ1-6	-	CASSFRDANSPLHF	TGTGCCAGCAGCTTCCGGGATGCTAATTCACCCCTCCACTTT
TRBV3-1/TRBV3-2	-	TRBJ2-1	-	CASSQFLATIYNEQFF	TGTGCCAGCAGCCAATTTCTAGCGACCATCTACAATGAGCAGTTCTTC
TRBV7-8	-	TRBJ2-7	TRBD2	CASSKLLRGGAYEQYF	TGTGCCAGCAGCAAACTCCTCCGCGGGGGGGCTTACGAGCAGTACTTC
TRBV29-1	-	TRBJ1-1	-	CSVDTATWTEAFF	TGCAGCGTTGATACGGCGACGTGGACTGAAGCTTTCTTT
TRBV11-2	-	TRBJ2-1	-	CASSLVWFSSYNEQFF	TGTGCCAGCAGCTTAGTGTGGTTTAGCTCCTACAATGAGCAGTTCTTC
TRBV11-3	-	TRBJ2-1	-	CASSLDSGPPYNEQFF	TGTGCCAGCAGCTTAGATTCAGGACCCCCCTACAATGAGCAGTTCTTC